The text below deals with one T cell receptor (beta chain). Its antigen is not known. These data originate in a study of cytomegalovirus exposure and HLA in healthy donors. The germline gives CDR1 LNHDA, CDR2 SQIVND (reference sequence). The CDR3 totals 15 residues. Trimming shortened V by 7 bases and J by 2 bases, and 15 bases separated the two germline ends. Vbeta (60) and Jbeta (13) primers were used in the PCR. The assay was immunoSEQ multiplex PCR, and TCRdb's table has in-frame clones only and misses some. The repertoire consists of approximately 210,000 clones, with about 85% occurring once and the leading ten covering around 0.38%. Study-level results: Certain sequence variants were highly shared and formed a cluster, and this cluster was likely a sequencing artifact. Across HLA loci, a later analysis found differing TCR association rates, with DRB1 most and HLA-C fewest. Several V segments, TRBV6-2 and TRBV6-3 among them, could not be told apart and were dropped. In a later analysis, V- and J-gene trimming of beta chains associated with a DCLRE1C missense variant, replicated independently.

The V and J genes are TRBV19 and TRBJ1-5, with D unresolved. The source material was PBMCs. The sequence came from a male donor in good health and CMV-seropositive. The CDR3 here is CASTLGQLGNQPQHF. The CDR3 bases are TGTGCCAGTACCCTGGGCCAGTTGGGCAATCAGCCCCAGCATTTT.